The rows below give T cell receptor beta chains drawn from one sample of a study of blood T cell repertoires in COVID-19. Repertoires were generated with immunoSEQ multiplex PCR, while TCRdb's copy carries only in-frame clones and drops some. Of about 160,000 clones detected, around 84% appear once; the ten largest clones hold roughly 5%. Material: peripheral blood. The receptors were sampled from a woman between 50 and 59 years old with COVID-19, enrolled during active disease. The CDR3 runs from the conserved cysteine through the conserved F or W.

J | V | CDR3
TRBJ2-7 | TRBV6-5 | CATTPGLGYEQYF
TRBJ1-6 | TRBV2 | CASGTGGGSPLHF
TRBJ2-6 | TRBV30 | CASRTTPISSGANVLTF
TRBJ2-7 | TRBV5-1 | CASSLSGQGAYEQYF
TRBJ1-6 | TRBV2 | CASSPPDSPLHF
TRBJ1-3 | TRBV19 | CASSMSAVSGNTIYF
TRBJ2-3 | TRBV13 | CASSPRPGLAVTDTQYF
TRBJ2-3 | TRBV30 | CAWRKGHLSTDTQYF
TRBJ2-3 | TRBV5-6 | CASSLTHTDTQYF
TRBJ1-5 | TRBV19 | CASTLPDNGNQPQHF
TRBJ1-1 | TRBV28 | CARESGNTEAFF
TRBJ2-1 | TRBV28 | CASSLVGRIYNEQFF
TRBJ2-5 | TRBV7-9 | CASSPGQGAEETQYF
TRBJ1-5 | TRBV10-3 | CASHQPGTPQHF